This TCR beta chain originates from a study of T cell clonality in common variable immunodeficiency. This clone has at least ten counts. Sequencing ends 3 residues short of the CDR3 end; the germline J gene provides the rest. The V end lost 7 bases, the J end lost 2 bases, and 12 bases lay between the germline ends. The CDR3 length is 15 residues. Libraries were prepared by immunoSEQ multiplex PCR; TCRdb keeps only in-frame clonotypes and omits some of them. The sample has about 35,000 clones, none seen only once. The chain links TRBV6-7 to TRBJ2-6; D unresolved. TRBV6-7 falls under the ORF class, with uncertain function. The specimen was peripheral blood mononuclear cells. The sequence derives from a person aged 18 to 70 in good health. The CDR3 protein is CASTPRFAGANVLTF. CDR3 DNA, as far as it was read: TGTGCCAGCACCCCTCGTTTCGCTGGGGCCAACGTC.